A single sample is the source of the 3 T cell receptor beta chains below, sequenced in a study of T cell responses to AZD1222 COVID-19 vaccine. The data were produced by immunoSEQ multiplex PCR, yet TCRdb's version contains in-frame clones alone and is incomplete. The sample has about 89,000 clones, 86% seen once. The sequenced sample was peripheral blood, obtained 28 days after the second AZD1222 dose. The receptors were sampled from an adult who received the AZD1222 COVID-19 vaccine.

In its sample, this clone was seen a few times. This CDR3 is CASSRDRGDQPQHF. CDR3 nucleotide sequence: TGCGCCAGCAGCCGGGACAGGGGCGACCAGCCCCAGCATTTT. V and J are TRBV5-1 and TRBJ1-5; TRBD1 agrees at 10 bases. Germline assignment: CDR1 SGHRS and CDR2 YFSETQ. Germline trimming cut 4 bases from V and 7 bases from J; bases unmatched to any gene: 5. The CDR3 has 14 amino acids.

V gene TRBV7-2 combines with J gene TRBJ2-3, with TRBD2 as a possible D gene (5 bases). V lost 7 bases and J 3 bases, leaving 14 bases between the germline ends. The CDR3 is 14 amino acids. The germline gives CDR1 SGHTA, CDR2 FQGNSA. As DNA, the CDR3 is TGTGCCAGCAACCTAGGAGGCGGGACAGATACGCAGTATTTT. Translating it yields CASNLGGGTDTQYF. Complete variable domain (other parts from reference TRBV7-2 and TRBJ2-3): GAGVSQSPSNKVTEKGKDVELRCDPISGHTALYWYRQSLGQGLEFLIYFQGNSAPDKSGLPSDRFSAERTGGSVSTLTIQRTQQEDSAVYLCASNLGGGTDTQYFGPGTRLTVL.

This chain joins TRBV6-5 and TRBJ2-3; D gene unclear. Trimming stripped 4 bases from V and 4 bases from J, with 6 bases between. CDR1 is MNHEY and CDR2 is SVGAGI in the germline V gene. The CDR3 length is 12 residues. CDR3 protein: CASSSLPDTQYF. The DNA of the CDR3 is TGTGCCAGCAGTTCCCTCCCAGATACGCAGTATTTT.